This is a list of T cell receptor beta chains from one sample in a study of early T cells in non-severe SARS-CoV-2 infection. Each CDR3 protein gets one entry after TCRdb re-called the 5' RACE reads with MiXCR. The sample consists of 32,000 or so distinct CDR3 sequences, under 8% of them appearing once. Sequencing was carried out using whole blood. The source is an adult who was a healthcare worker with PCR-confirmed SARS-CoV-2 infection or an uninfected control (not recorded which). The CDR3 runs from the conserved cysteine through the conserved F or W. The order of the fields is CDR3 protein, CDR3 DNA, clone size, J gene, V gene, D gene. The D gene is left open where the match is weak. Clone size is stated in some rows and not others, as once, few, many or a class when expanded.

CDR3aa: CASSFTFGGRSSGANVLTF
CDR3nt: TGTGCCAGCAGTTTTACCTTCGGGGGGCGCAGTTCCGGGGCCAACGTCCTGACTTTC
abundance: large
j_gene: TRBJ2-6
v_gene: TRBV12-3/TRBV12-4
d_gene: -

CDR3aa: CSVGTNHEAFF
CDR3nt: TGCAGCGTTGGGACAAACCACGAAGCTTTCTTT
abundance: -
j_gene: TRBJ1-1
v_gene: TRBV29-1
d_gene: -

CDR3aa: CSARRTSTLETGELFF
CDR3nt: TGCAGTGCGAGAAGGACTAGCACATTAGAAACCGGGGAGCTGTTTTTT
abundance: many
j_gene: TRBJ2-2
v_gene: TRBV20-1
d_gene: TRBD2

CDR3aa: CASSPMSGEGDTQYF
CDR3nt: TGTGCCAGCAGCCCGATGTCGGGAGAGGGAGATACGCAGTATTTT
abundance: many
j_gene: TRBJ2-3
v_gene: TRBV7-2
d_gene: -

CDR3aa: CASSVTGLAGGGGQYF
CDR3nt: TGTGCCAGCAGTGTAACGGGACTAGCGGGAGGTGGCGGGCAGTATTTT
abundance: few
j_gene: TRBJ2-3
v_gene: TRBV25-1
d_gene: TRBD2

CDR3aa: CASSYTGGYGYTF
CDR3nt: TGTGCCAGCAGTTACACCGGGGGCTATGGCTACACCTTC
abundance: -
j_gene: TRBJ1-2
v_gene: TRBV6-6
d_gene: -

CDR3aa: CASSQGAIAAGQTGELFF
CDR3nt: TGTGCCAGCAGCCAAGGGGCGATAGCAGCGGGACAGACCGGGGAGCTGTTTTTT
abundance: many
j_gene: TRBJ2-2
v_gene: TRBV4-2
d_gene: -

CDR3aa: CASSQSPSSGASSYNEQFF
CDR3nt: TGCGCCAGCAGTCAATCCCCTTCTAGCGGGGCAAGCTCCTACAATGAGCAGTTCTTC
abundance: many
j_gene: TRBJ2-1
v_gene: TRBV23-1
d_gene: TRBD2

CDR3aa: CSARNRDYGYTF
CDR3nt: TGCAGTGCTAGAAACCGGGACTATGGCTACACCTTC
abundance: few
j_gene: TRBJ1-2
v_gene: TRBV20-1
d_gene: -

CDR3aa: CASSQDLISSGNTIYF
CDR3nt: TGCGCCAGCAGCCAAGACCTTATAAGCTCTGGAAACACCATATATTTT
abundance: many
j_gene: TRBJ1-3
v_gene: TRBV4-3
d_gene: -

CDR3aa: CASREGAKNIQYF
CDR3nt: TGTGCCAGCAGGGAGGGTGCCAAAAACATTCAGTACTTC
abundance: few
j_gene: TRBJ2-4
v_gene: TRBV5-4
d_gene: -